The rows below give T cell receptor beta chains drawn from one sample of a study of T-cell reconstitution after alpha-beta-depleted transplantation in children. TCRdb reanalysed the PCR reads using MiXCR and keeps one entry per CDR3 protein. The data show approximately 93,000 distinct CDR3 sequences, 7.5% to 9.5% seen once. This material consisted of PBMCs from the stem cell graft donor, taken from the stem cell graft. The receptor source for this set is a human donor who donated a stem cell graft to a child with congenital amegakaryocytic thrombocytopenia. Both conserved end residues are part of each CDR3. A D gene is named only where the DNA matches it firmly. The size field reads once, few or many counts, or a class when the clone is expanded.

TRBJ1-6,TRBV20-1,once,.,CSARIRGRNSPLHF,TGCAGTGCTAGAATCCGGGGACGGAATTCACCCCTCCACTTT
TRBJ1-6,TRBV25-1,many,.,CASSIRGTSPLHF,TGTGCCAGCAGTATAAGAGGGACATCACCCCTCCACTTT
TRBJ1-6,TRBV5-1,many,TRBD1,CASSLEPGQGNSPLHF,TGCGCCAGCAGCTTGGAGCCGGGACAGGGTAATTCACCCCTCCACTTT
TRBJ2-6,TRBV20-1,many,TRBD1,CSARDGTGVGGANVLTF,TGCAGTGCTAGAGACGGGACAGGGGTCGGTGGGGCCAACGTCCTGACTTTC
TRBJ2-7,TRBV25-1,many,TRBD2,CASSELAGEQYF,TGTGCCAGCAGTGAATTAGCGGGGGAGCAGTACTTC
TRBJ2-6,TRBV25-1,many,TRBD1,CASRETGDGANVLTF,TGTGCCAGCAGGGAAACAGGGGATGGGGCCAACGTCCTGACTTTC
TRBJ2-1,TRBV6-5,many,.,CASKLGGNEQFF,TGTGCCAGCAAACTAGGGGGCAATGAGCAGTTCTTC
TRBJ2-5,TRBV7-9,many,.,CASSLGQAQETQYF,TGTGCCAGCAGCTTAGGGCAGGCACAAGAGACCCAGTACTTC
TRBJ1-1,TRBV2,many,.,CASSEAYTYTEAFF,TGTGCCAGCAGTGAAGCGTACACCTACACTGAAGCTTTCTTT
TRBJ1-3,TRBV7-9,many,.,CASSFSVTGNTIYF,TGTGCCAGCAGCTTTAGTGTGACTGGAAACACCATATATTTT
TRBJ1-3,TRBV7-2,few,.,CASTLEGVGNTIYF,TGTGCCAGCACCTTGGAGGGGGTGGGAAACACCATATATTTT
TRBJ2-1,TRBV11-2,few,.,CASSTNEQFF,TGTGCCAGCAGCACTAATGAGCAGTTCTTC
TRBJ1-2,TRBV7-2,many,.,CASSWGHGPYGYTF,TGTGCCAGCAGCTGGGGACACGGTCCCTATGGCTACACCTTC
TRBJ2-5,TRBV5-1,many,.,CASSLAYQETQYF,TGCGCCAGCAGCCTGGCATACCAAGAGACCCAGTACTTC
TRBJ2-7,TRBV20-1,many,.,CSARSPRGKGEQYF,TGCAGTGCTAGATCGCCCCGCGGGAAGGGCGAGCAGTACTTC
TRBJ1-1,TRBV10-1,many,.,CASSDPITGSMNTEAFF,TGCGCCAGCAGTGACCCTATTACAGGGTCGATGAACACTGAAGCTTTCTTT
TRBJ2-3,TRBV7-6,many,.,CASSPSSLSTDTQYF,TGTGCCAGCAGCCCCTCTTCCCTTAGCACAGATACGCAGTATTTT
TRBJ1-1,TRBV19,many,.,CASSIDRDNTEAFF,TGTGCCAGTAGTATAGACAGGGATAACACTGAAGCTTTCTTT
TRBJ2-6,TRBV6-1,many,.,CASSHYSSGANVLTF,TGTGCCAGCAGTCATTACAGCTCTGGGGCCAACGTCCTGACTTTC
TRBJ2-2,TRBV6-2/TRBV6-3,many,.,CASSYGTTNTGELFF,TGTGCCAGCAGTTACGGGACGACGAACACCGGGGAGCTGTTTTTT
TRBJ1-1,TRBV12-3/TRBV12-4,many,TRBD1,CASSTRGQYTEAFF,TGTGCCAGCAGTACCAGGGGGCAGTACACTGAAGCTTTCTTT
TRBJ1-6,TRBV4-1,many,.,CASSQERVVNNSPLHF,TGCGCCAGCAGCCAAGAACGAGTGGTTAATAATTCACCCCTCCACTTT
TRBJ1-1,TRBV29-1,many,.,CSVESRVNTEAFF,TGCAGCGTTGAAAGCAGGGTGAACACTGAAGCTTTCTTT
TRBJ2-5,TRBV2,many,.,CASRGRTLEETQYF,TGTGCCAGCAGGGGTCGGACTCTGGAAGAGACCCAGTACTTC
TRBJ1-5,TRBV5-6,many,.,CASRKGIWGNQPQHF,TGTGCCAGCAGAAAGGGGATTTGGGGCAATCAGCCCCAGCATTTT
TRBJ2-2,TRBV29-1,many,.,CSVGLATGELFF,TGCAGCGTCGGACTGGCCACCGGGGAGCTGTTTTTT
TRBJ2-3,TRBV28,many,.,CASSLGVGDTDTQYF,TGTGCCAGCAGCTTAGGGGTAGGGGACACAGATACGCAGTATTTT
TRBJ1-5,TRBV12-3/TRBV12-4,many,.,CASSPYMNNQPQHF,TGTGCCAGCAGTCCTTACATGAACAATCAGCCCCAGCATTTT
TRBJ2-7,TRBV20-1,many,.,CSASRDGSSYEQYF,TGCAGTGCTAGCCGGGACGGGAGCTCCTACGAGCAGTACTTC
TRBJ2-2,TRBV7-6,many,.,CASSTKLGTGELFF,TGTGCCAGCAGCACGAAGCTAGGCACCGGGGAGCTGTTTTTT
TRBJ2-2,TRBV12-3/TRBV12-4,many,.,CASRGPANTGELFF,TGTGCCAGCAGGGGACCGGCGAACACCGGGGAGCTGTTTTTT
TRBJ1-1,TRBV5-1,many,.,CASAATGMNTEAFF,TGCGCCAGCGCGGCAACAGGGATGAACACTGAAGCTTTCTTT
TRBJ1-4,TRBV12-3/TRBV12-4,medium-sized,.,CASSLLGVGKLFF,TGTGCCAGCAGCCTCTTGGGTGTGGGAAAACTGTTTTTT
TRBJ2-3,TRBV5-5,many,TRBD2,CASSLAAGADTQYF,TGTGCCAGCAGCTTGGCAGCGGGGGCAGATACGCAGTATTTT
TRBJ2-1,TRBV7-3,many,.,CASSPAPGHRSSYNEQFF,TGTGCCAGCAGTCCTGCTCCGGGACACCGGAGCTCCTACAATGAGCAGTTCTTC
TRBJ1-5,TRBV3-1,many,.,CASSPSPTRPQHF,TGTGCCAGCAGCCCTTCCCCTACGAGGCCCCAGCATTTT
TRBJ1-1,TRBV20-1,many,.,CSAREGGVKAFF,TGCAGTGCTAGAGAAGGAGGGGTAAAAGCTTTCTTT